The 23 T cell receptor beta chains listed next were all sequenced from one sample in a study of technical replicates of blood from a few donors. The assay was immunoSEQ multiplex PCR, and TCRdb's table has in-frame clones only and misses some. Of just over 75,000 clones listed, more than 85% were seen once; the top ten hold 0.41%. Specimen: T cells isolated from PBMCs. Every receptor here comes from a human donor in good health.

The chain employs TRBV7-2 and TRBJ2-7, with D tentatively TRBD2 (6 bases). CDR3 length: 15 residues. Germline V lookup: CDR1 SGHTA, CDR2 FQGNSA. V lost 7 bases and J lost 4, with 20 bases in between. CDR3 amino acids: CASTRYPGLGYEQYF. In DNA form, the CDR3 reads TGTGCCAGCACCAGATATCCGGGACTTGGGTACGAGCAGTACTTC.

The chain carries TRBV5-6 and TRBJ2-7, with 8 nucleotides matching TRBD2. Germline CDR1 and CDR2: SGHDT and YYEEEE. The CDR3 totals 14 residues. The junction had 1 base not matched to a gene; V was cut back by 2 bases and J by 0 bases. CDR3 amino acids: CASSFSGNSYEQYF. CDR3 nucleotides: TGTGCCAGCAGCTTTAGCGGGAACTCCTACGAGCAGTACTTC.

This clone was seen once. V is TRBV9 and J is TRBJ2-7; 7 nucleotides line up with TRBD2. J was trimmed by 7 bases and V by 3 bases; bases with no gene match: 10. The CDR3 consists of 14 residues. Germline lookup yields CDR1 SGDLS and CDR2 YYNGEE. The CDR3 coding sequence is TGTGCCAGCAGCGCCTTAAGCGGGGTGGAGGAGCAGTACTTC. Its translation: CASSALSGVEEQYF.

V gene TRBV28 combines with J gene TRBJ2-7; TRBD1 aligns across 9 bases. Germline V lookup: CDR1 MDHEN, CDR2 SYDVKM. This CDR3 comprises 15 residues. V was clipped by 3 bases and J by 4 bases; unmatched bases: 7. This CDR3 is CASSFPGQGVYEQYF. CDR3 bases: TGTGCCAGCAGTTTCCCGGGACAGGGCGTATACGAGCAGTACTTC.

The J gene is TRBJ2-3, the V gene TRBV6-1; possible D gene TRBD2, 8 bases. The germline V gene encodes CDR1 MNHNS and CDR2 SASEGT. CDR3 length: 17 residues. V lost 3 bases to trimming and J lost 4 bases, with 20 bases between them. The CDR3 nucleotides are TGTGCCAGCAGTGATCCGGGAGGGGGCGATTGGGCAGATACGCAGTATTTT. Amino acid sequence: CASSDPGGGDWADTQYF.

The chain is built from TRBV10-2 and TRBJ2-7; unclear D gene. The V end was cut by 3 bases, the J end by 0 bases, with 12 bases between. Germline CDR1 WSHSY, CDR2 SAAADI. The CDR3 has 15 amino acids. Here the CDR3 reads CASSESLGGSYEQYF. Written as DNA, the CDR3 is TGCGCCAGCAGTGAATCTCTTGGCGGCTCCTACGAGCAGTACTTC.

The genes are TRBV18 and TRBJ1-2, with TRBD1 matching 11 bases. The CDR3 has 15 residues. Looked up from germline, CDR1 is KGHSH and CDR2 is LQKENI. Trimming cost V 0 bases and J 4 bases; bases outside gene matches: 1. The CDR3 DNA is TGTGCCAGCTCACCACCGGGACAGGGGGTCTATGGCTACACCTTC. As protein: CASSPPGQGVYGYTF.

V usage is TRBV28 and J usage is TRBJ1-2, with D tentatively TRBD1 (6 bases). The CDR3 sequence is 15 residues long. With 6 bases removed from V and 1 base from J, the gap between germline ends came to 15 bases. Germline assignment: CDR1 MDHEN and CDR2 SYDVKM. The CDR3 sequence: CASRYRTANNYGYTF. The CDR3 bases are TGTGCCAGCAGGTACAGGACAGCTAATAACTATGGCTACACCTTC.

This rearrangement joins TRBV5-6 to TRBJ2-5, with D possibly matching TRBD2 (5 bases). The CDR3 sequence is 16 residues long. Germline CDR1 SGHDT, CDR2 YYEEEE. V was cut by 0 bases and J by 1 base, with 13 bases left in between. The CDR3 nucleotides are TGTGCCAGCAGCTTGGAGCCCTCTGGACTCCAAGAGACCCAGTACTTC. Its protein product is CASSLEPSGLQETQYF. Using reference TRBV5-6 and TRBJ2-5 for the parts outside the CDR3, the full variable domain is DAGVTQSPTHLIKTRGQQVTLRCSPKSGHDTVSWYQQALGQGPQFIFQYYEEEERQRGNFPDRFSGHQFPNYSSELNVNALLLGDSALYLCASSLEPSGLQETQYFGPGTRLLVL.

V and J are TRBV7-2 and TRBJ2-3, with 8 positions matching TRBD2. The CDR3 has 15 amino acids. Per the germline V gene, CDR1 is SGHTA and CDR2 is FQGNSA. J lost 4 bases, V lost 0 bases, and 3 bases had no gene match. This chain's CDR3 is CASSLASGTADTQYF. The CDR3 DNA reads as TGTGCCAGCAGCTTAGCTAGCGGGACCGCAGATACGCAGTATTTT.

This chain links TRBV27 with TRBJ2-7, with TRBD2 matching over 12 bases. CDR3 length: 15 amino acids. V was pared by 8 bases and J by 0 bases, with 5 bases of the junction left unmatched. Per the germline V gene, CDR1 is MNHEY and CDR2 is SMNVEV (reference sequence). The DNA for the CDR3 is TGTGCCAGCTTCGGACTAGCGGGAAGCTCCTACGAGCAGTACTTC. This translates into CASFGLAGSSYEQYF.

The V call is TRBV27, the J call TRBJ1-5, with D possibly TRBD1 on 5 matching bases. Germline-derived CDR1 and CDR2 are MNHEY and SMNVEV (reference sequence). V was trimmed by 5 bases and J by 4 bases, leaving 18 bases between them. The CDR3 extends over 16 amino acids. This chain's CDR3 is CASSTLQGLLNQPQHF. In DNA form, the CDR3 reads TGTGCCAGCAGTACCCTCCAGGGTCTGTTGAATCAGCCCCAGCATTTT.

This clone was counted between two and nine times. V gene TRBV18 combines with J gene TRBJ2-1; no reliable D call. V lost 0 bases and J lost 5, with 8 bases in between. CDR3 length equals 14 residues. Germline V CDR1 and CDR2: KGHSH, LQKENI. CDR3 coding DNA: TGTGCCAGCTCACCACCGGTACAGCACAATGAGCAGTTCTTC. It specifies CASSPPVQHNEQFF.

This rearrangement joins TRBV2 to TRBJ2-4, with a possible D match to TRBD1 (5 bases). With 3 bases removed from V and 5 bases from J, the gap between germline ends came to 8 bases. The CDR3 length is 13 residues. Germline assignment: CDR1 SNHLY and CDR2 FYNNEI. CDR3 DNA sequence: TGTGCCAGCAGTGATCCCAGGGAAAACATTCAGTACTTC. It specifies CASSDPRENIQYF. Full variable domain (rest looked up from reference TRBV2 and TRBJ2-4): EPEVTQTPSHQVTQMGQEVILRCVPISNHLYFYWYRQILGQKVEFLVSFYNNEISEKSEIFDDQFSVERPDGSNFTLKIRSTKLEDSAMYFCASSDPRENIQYFGAGTRLSVL.

The rearrangement uses TRBV7-3 and TRBJ2-2; tentative D call: TRBD2 (5 bases). CDR1 and CDR2 (germline): SGHTA, FQGTGA. Trimming pared 3 bases from V and 6 bases from J, leaving 17 bases between. This CDR3 contains 16 residues. The CDR3 DNA reads TGTGCCAGCAGCTTCATCCCGGGAACTATGGCCGGGGAGCTGTTTTTT. The encoded protein is CASSFIPGTMAGELFF.

This sequence joins TRBV6-5 and TRBJ1-2; 7 bases fit TRBD1. Trimming cost V 6 bases and J 8 bases; bases outside gene matches: 9. In germline, CDR1 is MNHEY, CDR2 SVGAGI. This CDR3 contains 13 residues. CDR3 in DNA: TGTGCCAGCAGGTCCTTGACAGGGCTGGGCTACACCTTC. Its protein product is CASRSLTGLGYTF.

The chain employs TRBV2 and TRBJ2-2; TRBD2 agrees at 10 bases. The CDR3 totals 14 residues. J was trimmed by 4 bases and V by 4 bases; bases with no gene match: 0. The germline V gene encodes CDR1 SNHLY and CDR2 FYNNEI. CDR3 amino acids: CASSGLAGTGELFF. DNA for the CDR3: TGTGCCAGCAGTGGACTAGCGGGCACCGGGGAGCTGTTTTTT.

This clone was recorded a few times. The CDR3 reads CASKLLRGKRTEAFF. CDR3 nucleotide sequence: TGTGCCAGCAAATTGCTTAGGGGGAAGAGGACTGAAGCTTTCTTT. V is TRBV6-5 and J is TRBJ1-1, with a tentative D call TRBD1 (6 bases). Germline lookup yields CDR1 MNHEY and CDR2 SVGAGI. V lost 7 bases, J lost 5 bases, and 20 bases lay in between. This CDR3 comprises 15 residues.

V and J are TRBV9 and TRBJ2-3; 10 nucleotides line up with TRBD2. CDR1 is SGDLS and CDR2 is YYNGEE in the germline V gene. The CDR3 covers 15 residues. V shed 4 bases, J shed 2 bases, and the junction held 4 bases outside the gene matches. This CDR3 is CASSLGLATTDTQYF. The CDR3 DNA follows: TGTGCCAGCAGCTTGGGACTAGCGACCACAGATACGCAGTATTTT.

The rearrangement links TRBV5-1 to TRBJ2-7; possibly TRBD1 for D (5 bases). This CDR3 comprises 11 residues. V shed 0 bases and J shed 7 bases, with 5 bases lying between them. In germline, CDR1 is SGHRS, CDR2 YFSETQ. CDR3: CASSLEGEQYF. The CDR3 nucleotides read TGCGCCAGCAGCTTGGAGGGGGAGCAGTACTTC. The variable domain in full, completed from reference TRBV5-1 and TRBJ2-7, reads KAGVTQTPRYLIKTRGQQVTLSCSPISGHRSVSWYQQTPGQGLQFLFEYFSETQRNKGNFPGRFSGRQFSNSRSEMNVSTLELGDSALYLCASSLEGEQYFGPGTRLTVT.

This rearrangement joins TRBV10-3 to TRBJ1-1; 8 bases map to TRBD1. This CDR3 region has 15 residues. CDR1 is ENHRY, CDR2 SYGVKD, per germline. V trimming: 10 bases; J trimming: 1 base; junction bases outside the gene matches: 11. The CDR3 coding sequence is TGTGCCACGAAAACAGGGGGACAAGCGAACACTGAAGCTTTCTTT. Its translation is CATKTGGQANTEAFF.

This sequence joins TRBV7-2 and TRBJ2-7; D not resolved. The V and J ends lost 1 base and 2 bases respectively, with 6 bases between them. Germline V gene lookup returns CDR1 SGHTA and CDR2 FQGNSA. The CDR3 covers 13 residues. Here the CDR3 DNA reads TGTGCCAGCAGCTTAGTATCCGCCTACGAGCAGTACTTC. It specifies CASSLVSAYEQYF. Full variable domain (outside the CDR3, taken from reference TRBV7-2 and TRBJ2-7): GAGVSQSPSNKVTEKGKDVELRCDPISGHTALYWYRQSLGQGLEFLIYFQGNSAPDKSGLPSDRFSAERTGGSVSTLTIQRTQQEDSAVYLCASSLVSAYEQYFGPGTRLTVT.

The rearrangement joins TRBV5-6 to TRBJ2-3; a weak D match, TRBD2 (6 bases). The CDR3 is 16 residues long. Per germline, CDR1 SGHDT and CDR2 YYEEEE. V lost 1 base to trimming and J lost 1 base, with 13 bases between them. This CDR3 is CASSLMSGDGTDTQYF. CDR3 coding DNA: TGTGCCAGCAGCTTGATGTCGGGAGATGGCACAGATACGCAGTATTTT.